This T cell receptor beta chain is drawn from a study of OX40 agonist ivuxolimab in advanced cancers. Looking at the study overall: The costimulatory receptor OX40 (CD134) was targeted by ivuxolimab, a fully human IgG2 agonistic monoclonal antibody. Intravenous ivuxolimab was administered to patients every 2 weeks at six dose levels: 0.01, 0.1, 0.3, 1.5, 3 and 10 mg/kg. Of the roughly 52 dose-escalation patients, hepatocellular carcinoma was present in some 19, melanoma in approximately 15, renal cell carcinoma in 9 and head and neck cancer in 9. A male proportion of roughly 85% and a mean age of approximately 55 years, ranging from about 20 to 85, were recorded for the dose-escalation cohort. Prior anti-PD-1, anti-PD-L1 or anti-CTLA-4 therapy was permitted, and checkpoint inhibitors had been received by roughly 40% of dose-escalation patients. Three dose-escalation patients achieved partial responses, one with hepatocellular carcinoma and two with cutaneous melanoma. Peripheral TCRbeta sequencing aimed to test whether ivuxolimab altered TCR sequence diversity and caused clonal T-cell expansion. The paper reports the monotherapy dose-escalation portion (N of about 54 patients) of the phase I ivuxolimab trial.

Trimming costs V 4 bases and J 2 bases, and their ends lie 16 bases apart. From the cysteine through the phenylalanine, the CDR3 covers 16 amino acids. The sequence is cut down to CDR3 DNA, 48 bases in frame from base 1. CDR1 and CDR2, looked up from the germline V gene (reference sequence), are MNHNY and SVGAGI. For sequencing of the TCRbeta CDR3 region, genomic DNA was extracted from the sorted cells. TCRbeta CDR3 regions were sequenced using the immunoSEQ Assay. TCRdb re-hosts the immuneACCESS table, in-frame sequences only. Its copies lack some clones; in the studies checked, an unresolved V gene accounts for under half of them, and the cause for the rest is not known. Present in this sample are under 110,000 clones, roughly nine tenths of which were seen just once. The top ten clones comprise 0.48% of the sample. Patients with a history of autoimmune disease or receiving systemic immunosuppression were excluded from the trial. Peripheral blood for TCR sequencing was collected from all dose cohorts at baseline, on cycle 4 day 1, and on cycle 7 day 1. Samples came from an open-label, multicenter, first-in-human phase I dose-escalation trial of ivuxolimab. Adults with locally advanced or metastatic head and neck squamous cell, hepatocellular, melanoma or renal cell carcinoma were enrolled in the trial. CD4+ and CD8+ T cells were sorted separately from peripheral blood before TCR sequencing.

Remarks on this clone: Its target antigen remains unknown. No base quality information exists; no much larger clone differs at one position.

Results the study describes overall, beyond this receptor: Antigen specificity was not determined for the clonally expanded peripheral T cells. At doses from 0.1 to 3.0 mg/kg, clonal expansion was seen in both CD4+ and CD8+ blood T cells between baseline and week 6. Low levels of normalized T-cell clonal expansion were also seen in some nonresponding patients. In the 0.1-3.0 mg/kg groups, partial responders were among the patients with the lowest normalized peripheral clonal expansion, particularly in CD8+ T cells. After ivuxolimab, CD8+ T cells had more expanded clones than CD4+ T cells on average.

The receptor comes from an adult with an advanced solid tumor such as melanoma, head and neck, liver or kidney cancer. Specimen: CD4+ or CD8+ T cells sorted from blood, collected in a trial of the OX40 agonist ivuxolimab. The sequence is built from TRBV6-6 and TRBJ2-3, and perhaps TRBD1 as D gene, on 8 matching bases. Here the CDR3 is given as CASSLYRGGTTDTQYF. The bases are TGTGCCAGCAGTTTATACAGGGGGGGGACCACAGATACGCAGTATTTT.